This T cell receptor beta chain came from a study of CD8 T cells in ankylosing spondylitis. Scientists made TCR beta libraries using quantitative 5'-RACE with molecular barcodes. A single record per CDR3 protein comes from TCRdb applying MiXCR to the 5' RACE reads. Among fewer than 200,000 distinct CDR3 sequences, 15% to 20% were seen once, and the ten largest hold around 4%. The length of the CDR3 is 13 residues. V lost 4 bases, J lost 4 bases, and 10 bases lay in between. Germline CDR1 reads LNHNV; CDR2 reads YYDKDF (reference sequence). A remark on this clonotype: Its cognate antigen is unknown.

General observations from the study: Matched ankylosing spondylitis synovial fluid reportedly showed significant enrichment of disease-linked clones. Disease-linked clones were found to be CD8+ and relatively rare in peripheral blood. Blood of patients with ankylosing spondylitis appeared to be characterized by a TCR beta motif of roughly eight highly homologous variants.

Sequencing used blood, either unsorted or a sorted T cell fraction (not recorded which). This clonotype originated in a male donor under 30 with ankylosing spondylitis or in good health (not recorded which). V is TRBV15 and J is TRBJ1-2; D gene uncertain. DNA for the CDR3: TGTGCCACCAGCACAGGAGGAGGCTATGGCTACACCTTC. It specifies CATSTGGGYGYTF.